Given below is one T cell receptor beta chain in context. Antigen specificity is unknown. The sample comes from a study of T cell responses to AZD1222 COVID-19 vaccine. General study points: Donors in the cohort were predominantly white British and more often female, and clonal diversity was possibly underestimated. Following two doses of AZD1222, Spike-specific TCR breadth and depth rose. Reports say nearly half of spike-specific TCRs go after unmutated variant regions. Spike-wide vaccine-associated CD4 TCRs dominated at 160-218 and 743-854.

Trimming at V came to 6 bases and at J to 0 bases, leaving 2 bases not matched to a gene. Germline V CDR1 and CDR2: SNHLY, FYNNEI. CDR3 size: 15 residues. The assay was immunoSEQ multiplex PCR, and TCRdb's table has in-frame clones only and misses some. The table shows around 130,000 clones, with 85% to 90% occurring only once. The J gene is TRBJ1-5, the V gene TRBV2; 10 positions agree with TRBD1. The clonotype was recovered from an adult who received the AZD1222 COVID-19 vaccine. The material was peripheral blood, obtained 28 days after the second AZD1222 dose. The CDR3 DNA is TGTGCCAGCAGGGGGGACAGGGGTAGCAATCAGCCCCAGCATTTT. Protein product: CASRGDRGSNQPQHF.